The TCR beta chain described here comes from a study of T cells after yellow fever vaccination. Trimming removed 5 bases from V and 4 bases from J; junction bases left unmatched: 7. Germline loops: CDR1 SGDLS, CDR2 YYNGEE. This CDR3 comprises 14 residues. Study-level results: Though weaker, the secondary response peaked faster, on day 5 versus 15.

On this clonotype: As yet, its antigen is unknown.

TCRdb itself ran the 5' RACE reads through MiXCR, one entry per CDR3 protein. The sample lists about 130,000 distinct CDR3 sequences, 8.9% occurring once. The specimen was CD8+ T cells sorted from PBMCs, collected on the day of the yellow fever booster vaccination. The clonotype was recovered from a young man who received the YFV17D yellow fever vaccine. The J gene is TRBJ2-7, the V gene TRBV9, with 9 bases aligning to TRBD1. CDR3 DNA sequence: TGTGCCAGCAGTGACGGGACAGGGCTGTACGAGCAGTACTTC. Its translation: CASSDGTGLYEQYF.